One and the same sample provided the 2 T cell receptor beta chains below, sequenced in a study of T cell responses to AZD1222 COVID-19 vaccine. Only in-frame clones appear in the TCRdb table, and some are missing; sequencing was by immunoSEQ multiplex PCR. The table lists about 89,000 clones, around nine tenths of them singletons. This material consisted of peripheral blood, taken 28 days after the second AZD1222 dose. These receptors were collected from an adult who received the AZD1222 COVID-19 vaccine.

This chain connects TRBV12-5 to TRBJ1-5; D gene uncertain. Germline values: CDR1 LGHNT, CDR2 FRNRAP. Trimming took 4 bases from V and 6 from J, leaving 16 bases between them. The CDR3 runs 15 residues. The CDR3 region is CASGCRTVLRQPQHF. In DNA form, the CDR3 reads TGTGCTAGTGGTTGCCGGACGGTCCTTCGTCAGCCCCAGCATTTT. The full variable domain, completed using reference TRBV12-5 and TRBJ1-5, is DARVTQTPRHKVTEMGQEVTMRCQPILGHNTVFWYRQTMMQGLELLAYFRNRAPLDDSGMPKDRFSAEMPDATLATLKIQPSEPRDSAVYFCASGCRTVLRQPQHFGDGTRLSIL.

This rearrangement joins TRBV24-1 to TRBJ2-2, with D hard to call. This CDR3 region has 13 residues. Germline loops: CDR1 KGHDR, CDR2 SFDVKD. Deletions cut 7 bases from V and 6 bases from J, with 11 bases between. CDR3 amino acids: CATSAPSAGELFF. The CDR3 coding sequence is TGTGCCACCAGCGCACCCTCGGCCGGGGAGCTGTTTTTT.